This T cell receptor (beta chain) was documented in a study of low-dose radiotherapy and immunotherapy resistance in tumors. Study information: Participants in Cohort 2 were given 1 Gy per fraction every two weeks, for 13 Gy over 26 weeks. Patients received cyclophosphamide 200 mg/m2 intravenously every two weeks, the day before radiation-immunotherapy. Oral aspirin 300 mg was taken by patients daily for four cycles from cycle 1 day 1.

TRAV- and TRBV-specific primers were used for first-strand cDNA, which covered alpha and beta chains. Over approximately 19 PCR cycles, TCRs were amplified from a constant-region primer and V-primer adapter. TCRdb ran MiXCR on the reads and lists one entry per CDR3 protein. This sample yields nearly 7,500 distinct CDR3 sequences, of which 65% to 90% are seen a single time; approximately 6.2% belongs to the top ten. Trimming removed 0 bases at V and 2 bases at J, with 13 bases between. The CDR3 length is 16 residues. Per germline, CDR1 MNHNY and CDR2 SVGAGI (reference sequence). The V call is TRBV6-6, the J call TRBJ2-5; weak D call: TRBD1 (6 bases). The clonotype was recovered from a human donor with advanced metastatic prostate, ovarian, gallbladder or colorectal cancer (not recorded which). This table probably holds off-target reads from a library built for another chain. The CDR3 DNA reads as TGTGCCAGCAGTTACTCCCCCGGGACACCTCAAGAGACCCAGTACTTC. Translated, it gives CASSYSPGTPQETQYF.